The 5 T cell receptor beta chains given below trace back to one sample, sequenced in a study of T-cell memory formation after mild COVID-19. TCRdb re-called the 5' RACE reads through MiXCR, storing one row per CDR3 protein. This table holds about 540,000 distinct CDR3 sequences, just over 20% found once. The sample comprised PBMCs or a T cell subset sorted from them (not recorded which). These receptors all come from an adult woman who had mild COVID-19 (a few samples of this study predate the infection). Cell type and time point are not known.

This chain links TRBV2 with TRBJ2-7, with D uncertain. This CDR3 is built from 12 residues. In germline, CDR1 is SNHLY, CDR2 FYNNEI. The germline V and J ends were trimmed by 0 bases and 4 bases, with 4 bases remaining between them. CDR3 coding DNA: TGTGCCAGCAGTGAAGCAGCTTACGAGCAGTACTTC. Translating gives CASSEAAYEQYF.

In this sample, this clonotype turned up a few times. The chain combines TRBV4-2 with TRBJ1-2, with D possibly TRBD1 on 5 matching bases. The CDR3 contains 15 residues. The V gene lost 0 bases and the J gene lost 1 base, with 9 bases spanning the gap. CDR1 is LGHNA and CDR2 is YNFKEQ in the germline V gene. The CDR3 region is CASSQDGTVNYGYTF. For the CDR3, the DNA is TGTGCCAGCAGCCAAGATGGGACCGTTAACTATGGCTACACCTTC.

This clonotype occurred a few times. This sequence joins TRBV7-2 and TRBJ1-5; D is perhaps TRBD1 (6 bases). The germline CDR1 and CDR2 sequences are SGHTA and FQGNSA. This CDR3 spans 15 amino acids. The V end was cut by 6 bases, the J end by 5 bases, with 17 bases between. The CDR3: CASRPTGTPHQPQHF. CDR3 DNA sequence: TGTGCCAGCAGGCCTACCGGGACACCGCATCAGCCCCAGCATTTT.

This clonotype was observed a handful of times. The chain combines TRBV12-3 or TRBV12-4 with TRBJ2-7; D is ambiguous. Trimming pared 5 bases from V and 5 bases from J, leaving 19 bases between. The CDR3 loop spans 15 amino acids. CDR3 sequence: CASSPMGRNGHEQYF. The CDR3 DNA is TGTGCCAGCAGTCCGATGGGTAGAAACGGCCACGAGCAGTACTTC.

The V call is TRBV5-1, the J call TRBJ2-3; D might be TRBD2 (6 bases). The CDR3 is 16 residues long. The V gene's germline CDR1 is SGHRS and CDR2 YFSETQ. Trimming removed 4 bases at V and 3 bases at J, with 18 bases between. CDR3 DNA sequence: TGCGCCAGCAGCCGGGCCCCCCCAGGGAGGACAGATACGCAGTATTTT. This gives the protein CASSRAPPGRTDTQYF.